This entry features one TCR beta chain sequence. Only in-frame clones appear in the TCRdb table, and some are missing; sequencing was by immunoSEQ multiplex PCR. The table lists 150,000 to 200,000 clones, 84% of them singletons. The data derive from a study of blood T cell repertoires in COVID-19. Whole-study context: The analysed material was cDNA or gDNA that came from T cells, B-cell-depleted T cells, or PBMCs.

From germline, CDR1 is ENHRY and CDR2 SYGVKD. This CDR3 has 13 amino acids. V lost 2 bases to trimming and J lost 8 bases, with 10 bases between them. This chain links TRBV10-3 with TRBJ2-1; TRBD1 is a possible D gene (5 bases). Sequencing used peripheral blood. The TCR comes from a woman of 80 years or more with acute or convalescent COVID-19. This chain's CDR3 is CAISEGQGHEQFF. CDR3 DNA sequence: TGTGCCATCAGTGAGGGGCAGGGCCATGAGCAGTTCTTC.